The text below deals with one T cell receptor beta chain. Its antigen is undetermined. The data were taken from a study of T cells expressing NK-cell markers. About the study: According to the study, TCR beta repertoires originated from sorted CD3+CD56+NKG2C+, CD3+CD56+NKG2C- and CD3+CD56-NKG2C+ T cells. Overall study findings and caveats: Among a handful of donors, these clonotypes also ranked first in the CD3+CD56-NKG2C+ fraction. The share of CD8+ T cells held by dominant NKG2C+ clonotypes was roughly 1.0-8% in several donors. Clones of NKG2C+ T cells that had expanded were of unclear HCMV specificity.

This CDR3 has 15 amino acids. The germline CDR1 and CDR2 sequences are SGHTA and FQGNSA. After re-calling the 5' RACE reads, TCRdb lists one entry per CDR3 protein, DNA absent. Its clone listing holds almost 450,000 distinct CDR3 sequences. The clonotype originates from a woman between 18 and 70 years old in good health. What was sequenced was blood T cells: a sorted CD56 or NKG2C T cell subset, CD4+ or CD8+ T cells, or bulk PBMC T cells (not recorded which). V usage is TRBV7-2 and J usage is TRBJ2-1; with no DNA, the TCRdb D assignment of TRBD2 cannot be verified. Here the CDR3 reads CASSLEVSGRIREFF.